Presented here are 17 T cell receptor beta chains from one specimen sequenced in a study of T cell repertoires in cytomegalovirus infection. Their target antigens are unknown. MiXCR, run by TCRdb on the reads, gives a single entry per CDR3 protein. The sample comprises about 920,000 distinct CDR3 sequences, approximately 31% of which are singletons, and roughly an eighth rests with the top ten. The specimen comprised cultured CD8+ T cells from PBMCs, sampled from culture after CMV antigen stimulation. The receptors originated from a human donor in good health (CMV status not recorded). Some clones in this sample may be carry-over from other donors' samples.

The chain uses TRBV18 and TRBJ2-7; D is unclear. V was pared by 0 bases and J by 3 bases, with 15 bases between. This CDR3 spans 16 amino acids. Germline V gives CDR1 KGHSH, CDR2 LQKENI. Here the CDR3 DNA reads TGTGCCAGCTCACCACCGCCAGCCTCTGTCTACTACGAGCAGTACGTC. It specifies CASSPPPASVYYEQYV.

The chain couples TRBV5-6 to TRBJ1-4; D not certain. CDR1 and CDR2 from the germline V gene are SGHDT and YYEEEE. The CDR3 sequence is 12 residues long. Deletions cut 3 bases from V and 8 bases from J, with 8 bases between. The CDR3 coding sequence is TGTGCCAGCAGCTGGGAAGACGAAAAACTGTTTTTT. It yields the protein CASSWEDEKLFF. Complete variable domain (other parts from reference TRBV5-6 and TRBJ1-4): DAGVTQSPTHLIKTRGQQVTLRCSPKSGHDTVSWYQQALGQGPQFIFQYYEEEERQRGNFPDRFSGHQFPNYSSELNVNALLLGDSALYLCASSWEDEKLFFGSGTQLSVL.

The rearrangement joins TRBV7-3 to TRBJ2-3; TRBD2 matches at 12 bases. CDR1 and CDR2 (germline): SGHTA, FQGTGA. This CDR3 region has 15 residues. V lost 5 bases to trimming and J lost 5 bases; unmatched junction nucleotides: 5. CDR3 sequence (DNA): TGTGCCAGCAGCCCTAGCGGGGGGGGTCAAGATACGCAGTATTTT. Residues: CASSPSGGGQDTQYF.

This clonotype was picked up a small number of times. The chain recombines TRBV6-6 with TRBJ2-7; D remains ambiguous. The CDR3 spans 14 residues. Germline CDR1 and CDR2: MNHNY and SVGAGI (reference sequence). The V and J ends lost 1 base and 4 bases respectively, with 11 bases between them. Here the CDR3 reads CASSYYLSEYEQYF. In nucleotides, the CDR3 is TGTGCCAGCAGTTACTACCTCAGCGAATACGAGCAGTACTTC.

This clonotype has just one count. The chain uses TRBV2 and TRBJ1-5; 9 bases match TRBD1. J lost 7 bases, V lost 8 bases, and 6 bases had no gene match. Germline values: CDR1 SNHLY, CDR2 FYNNEI. This CDR3 region has 13 residues. The CDR3 bases are TGTGCCAGCGGATGGACAGGGGTGCAGCCCCAGCATTTT. Its protein product is CASGWTGVQPQHF.

As concerns this clonotype: The junction shows a germline mismatch at one end, possibly a read error. This chain uses TRBV27 with TRBJ2-5; 7 bases agree with TRBD1. The CDR3 totals 13 residues. CDR1 is MNHEY and CDR2 is SMNVEV in the germline V gene (reference sequence). The chain's CDR3 is CASKGQRREAQYF. The CDR3 DNA reads as TGTGCCAGCAAGGGACAGAGAAGAGAGGCCCAGTACTTC.

This chain uses TRBV7-9 with TRBJ2-1, with 7 positions matching TRBD2. V trimming: 4 bases; J trimming: 9 bases; junction bases outside the gene matches: 9. Per germline, CDR1 SEHNR and CDR2 FQNEAQ (reference sequence). The CDR3 totals 14 residues. In nucleotides, the CDR3 is TGTGCCAGCAGCTCAGCGGGACTCCCCGCTGAGCAGTTCTTC. Encoded protein: CASSSAGLPAEQFF.

V gene TRBV4-1 combines with J gene TRBJ1-2; 9 bases line up with TRBD1. This CDR3 region has 15 residues. Germline CDR1 and CDR2: MGHRA and YSYEKL. J lost 4 bases, V lost 0 bases, and 3 bases had no gene match. CDR3 coding DNA: TGCGCCAGCAGCCAAGAAGGACAGGGGCTCTATGGCTACACCTTC. This translates into CASSQEGQGLYGYTF.

Notes on this clonotype: At one of its ends the junction is not consistent with the germline gene, which may arise from a read error. The genes are TRBV11-2 and TRBJ1-6; no definite D call. Germline V CDR1 and CDR2: SGHAT, FQNNGV. This CDR3 is built from 17 residues. The CDR3 bases are TGTACCAGCAGCTTAGCCTTTGAGAGCTCCTATAATTCACCCCTCCACTTT. It codes for CTSSLAFESSYNSPLHF. Looking up the rest from reference TRBV11-2 and TRBJ1-6 gives the full variable domain: EAGVAQSPRYKIIEKRQSVAFWCNPISGHATLYWYQQILGQGPKLLIQFQNNGVVDDSQLPKDRFSAERLKGVDSTLKIQPAKLEDSAVYLCTSSLAFESSYNSPLHFGNGTRLTVT.

The J gene is TRBJ2-3, the V gene TRBV7-9, with 10 bases fitting TRBD2. This CDR3 contains 24 residues. The germline gives CDR1 SEHNR, CDR2 FQNEAQ (reference sequence). Trimming cost V 3 bases and J 0 bases; bases outside gene matches: 27. CDR3 amino acids: CASSLIEGQLQTSGQPFSTDTQYF. CDR3 bases: TGTGCCAGCAGCTTGATCGAGGGACAGCTGCAGACTAGCGGGCAGCCTTTTAGCACAGATACGCAGTATTTT. The entire variable domain, with the rest obtained from reference TRBV7-9 and TRBJ2-3, is as follows: DTGVSQNPRHKITKRGQNVTFRCDPISEHNRLYWYRQTLGQGPEFLTYFQNEAQLEKSRLLSDRFSAERPKGSFSTLEIQRTEQGDSAMYLCASSLIEGQLQTSGQPFSTDTQYFGPGTRLTVL.

The rearrangement uses TRBV7-9 and TRBJ2-7; D is perhaps TRBD2 (6 bases). The length of the CDR3 is 15 residues. The germline V gene encodes CDR1 SEHNR and CDR2 FQNEAQ (reference sequence). V lost 3 bases and J lost 2, with 14 bases in between. As DNA, the CDR3 is TGTGCCAGCAGCTTTTCCAGGGACTTTACCTACGAGCAGTACGTC. Protein: CASSFSRDFTYEQYV.

This clonotype has a count of ten or more. The chain recombines TRBV7-9 with TRBJ2-7; no firm D call. The CDR3 totals 11 residues. Germline loops: CDR1 SEHNR, CDR2 FQNEAQ (reference sequence). With 0 bases removed from V and 7 bases from J, the gap between germline ends came to 4 bases. The CDR3 sequence is CASSLAGEQYV. DNA of the CDR3: TGTGCCAGCAGCTTAGCGGGAGAGCAGTACGTC.

This clonotype was seen repeatedly, ten times or more. The J gene is TRBJ2-7, the V gene TRBV7-2, with a tentative D call TRBD1 (5 bases). Germline V gene sequence: CDR1 SGHTA, CDR2 FQGNSA. The CDR3 length is 14 residues. V lost 3 bases and J lost 5, with 14 bases in between. CDR3 DNA: TGTGCCAGCAGCTTCGCAGCAGGGTTCAACGAGCAGTACTTC. Residues: CASSFAAGFNEQYF.

This clonotype was counted many times. The rearrangement uses TRBV20-1 and TRBJ2-5; 9 nucleotides line up with TRBD1. The CDR3 is 16 residues long. After removal of 0 bases from V and 5 bases from J, the junction contained 10 bases not matched to a gene. Germline V CDR1 and CDR2: DFQATT, SNEGSKA (reference sequence). CDR3 region: CSARDYRDRVGETQYF. Written as DNA, the CDR3 is TGCAGTGCTAGAGATTACCGGGACAGGGTAGGGGAGACCCAGTACTTC.

CDR3 loop: CASSYSPGETQYF. As DNA, the CDR3 is TGTGCCAGCAGCTATTCCCCGGGGGAGACCCAGTACTTC. The chain combines TRBV7-2 with TRBJ2-5; D is possibly TRBD2 (5 bases). The germline gives CDR1 SGHTA, CDR2 FQGNSA. The CDR3 totals 13 residues. V lost 4 bases and J lost 5, with 11 bases in between.

With respect to this clonotype: With a much larger clone just one base away, this may be a read error. The gene calls are TRBV6-5 and TRBJ1-1, with 11 nucleotides matching TRBD1. The CDR3 contains 15 residues. Germline values: CDR1 MNHEY, CDR2 SVGAGI. CDR3 sequence: CANSYSGQGDTEAFF. CDR3 in DNA: TGTGCCAACAGTTACTCGGGACAGGGGGACACTGAAGCTTTCTTT.

This clonotype was picked up a small number of times. V is TRBV7-9 and J is TRBJ2-1; 7 bases map to TRBD1. The CDR3 runs to 15 residues. V trimming: 4 bases; J trimming: 2 bases; junction bases outside the gene matches: 5. Per the germline V gene, CDR1 is SEHNR and CDR2 is FQNEAQ (reference sequence). The CDR3 loop is CASSSGGSAYNEQFF. CDR3 nucleotide sequence: TGTGCCAGCAGCTCAGGGGGTAGCGCCTACAATGAGCAGTTCTTC.